The rows below give T cell receptor beta chains drawn from one sample of a study of T cell responses to AZD1222 COVID-19 vaccine. Generated by immunoSEQ multiplex PCR, the TCRdb table keeps only in-frame clones and is missing some. Here the sample spans about 120,000 clones, about 85% being singletons. Sequences were derived from peripheral blood, sampled on day 0 of AZD1222 vaccination. Receptors were obtained from an adult in good health. Both conserved end residues are part of each CDR3. The D gene is left open where the match is weak. For some rows the clone size is stated as once, few or many, or as a class when expanded; others skip it.

D: -
V: TRBV18
size: -
J: TRBJ1-2
CDR3: CASSPGVDGILRRGYTF
DNA: TGTGCCAGCTCACCGGGGGTGGATGGGATTTTACGTCGCGGCTACACCTTC

D: -
V: TRBV2
size: -
J: TRBJ2-7
CDR3: CATTQGRSEQYF
DNA: TGTGCCACCACACAGGGACGGAGCGAGCAGTACTTC

D: -
V: TRBV6-1
size: -
J: TRBJ1-6
CDR3: CASRADRSYSPLHF
DNA: TGTGCCAGCAGGGCCGACAGGTCATATTCACCCCTCCACTTT

D: -
V: TRBV5-1
size: -
J: TRBJ1-6
CDR3: CASSLGVLNNSPLHF
DNA: TGCGCCAGCAGCTTGGGGGTCCTGAATAATTCACCCCTCCACTTT

D: TRBD1
V: TRBV29-1
size: once
J: TRBJ2-7
CDR3: CSVAQGAPYEQYF
DNA: TGCAGCGTTGCACAGGGGGCCCCCTACGAGCAGTACTTC

D: -
V: TRBV6-5
size: -
J: TRBJ1-4
CDR3: CASSDSDATNEKLFF
DNA: TGTGCCAGCAGTGACTCGGACGCAACTAATGAAAAACTGTTTTTT

D: -
V: TRBV9
size: -
J: TRBJ2-3
CDR3: CASTNTDTQYF
DNA: TGTGCCAGCACCAACACAGATACGCAGTATTTT

D: TRBD1
V: TRBV6-5
size: -
J: TRBJ1-1
CDR3: CASKDRVSSEAFF
DNA: TGTGCCAGCAAGGACAGGGTTAGCTCTGAAGCTTTCTTT

D: TRBD1
V: TRBV3-1/TRBV3-2
size: -
J: TRBJ1-6
CDR3: CASSPETGAGSPLHF
DNA: TGTGCCAGCAGCCCCGAGACAGGGGCCGGTTCACCCCTCCACTTT

D: -
V: TRBV27
size: -
J: TRBJ2-7
CDR3: CASKRGDYEQYF
DNA: TGTGCCAGCAAACGCGGGGACTACGAGCAGTACTTC

D: TRBD1
V: TRBV6-1
size: -
J: TRBJ2-2
CDR3: CASSEAPPAGTGIRELFF
DNA: TGTGCCAGCAGTGAAGCCCCCCCCGCCGGGACAGGGATCCGGGAGCTGTTTTTT

D: -
V: TRBV4-1
size: -
J: TRBJ2-7
CDR3: CASSQGTYAYEQYF
DNA: TGCGCCAGCAGCCAAGGGACCTACGCCTACGAGCAGTACTTC

D: TRBD1
V: TRBV4-3
size: -
J: TRBJ1-2
CDR3: CASSQGGQGWEGYTF
DNA: TGCGCCAGCAGCCAAGGGGGACAGGGCTGGGAAGGCTACACCTTC

D: TRBD2
V: TRBV20-1
size: -
J: TRBJ2-3
CDR3: CSASRALAQTDTQYF
DNA: TGCAGTGCTAGTAGGGCACTAGCGCAGACAGATACGCAGTATTTT

D: -
V: TRBV7-6
size: -
J: TRBJ2-3
CDR3: CASSLTGGGGTDTQYF
DNA: TGTGCCAGCAGCTTAACAGGGGGAGGGGGCACAGATACGCAGTATTTT

D: -
V: TRBV28
size: -
J: TRBJ1-1
CDR3: CASSLGWGLQGAFF
DNA: TGTGCCAGCAGTTTAGGGTGGGGGCTGCAAGGAGCTTTCTTT

D: -
V: TRBV3-1/TRBV3-2
size: -
J: TRBJ2-2
CDR3: CASGIFGELFF
DNA: TGTGCCAGCGGAATTTTTGGGGAGCTGTTTTTT

D: TRBD2
V: TRBV28
size: few
J: TRBJ2-4
CDR3: CASSKTSGVNIQYF
DNA: TGTGCCAGCAGCAAGACTAGCGGGGTTAACATTCAGTACTTC

D: -
V: TRBV10-3
size: -
J: TRBJ1-4
CDR3: CAISESDGEKLFF
DNA: TGTGCCATCAGTGAGTCGGACGGTGAAAAACTGTTTTTT

D: -
V: TRBV7-9
size: few
J: TRBJ2-1
CDR3: CASSLGFGAEYNEQFF
DNA: TGTGCCAGCAGCTTGGGCTTTGGAGCAGAGTACAATGAGCAGTTCTTC

D: -
V: TRBV4-1
size: -
J: TRBJ2-5
CDR3: CASSQERAGRETQYF
DNA: TGCGCCAGCAGCCAAGAGCGTGCAGGGAGAGAGACCCAGTACTTC

D: -
V: TRBV28
size: -
J: TRBJ2-5
CDR3: CASRKGSVGETQYF
DNA: TGTGCCAGCAGAAAAGGCTCCGTGGGGGAGACCCAGTACTTC

D: TRBD1
V: TRBV6-2/TRBV6-3
size: -
J: TRBJ1-1
CDR3: CASSWTGGNMAFF
DNA: TGTGCCAGCAGTTGGACAGGCGGCAATATGGCTTTCTTT

D: -
V: TRBV20-1
size: -
J: TRBJ1-1
CDR3: CSASEGNTEAFF
DNA: TGCAGTGCTAGTGAGGGGAACACTGAAGCTTTCTTT

D: TRBD1
V: TRBV5-4
size: few
J: TRBJ2-1
CDR3: CASSGTGGPHNEQFF
DNA: TGTGCCAGCAGCGGAACAGGGGGCCCCCACAATGAGCAGTTCTTC

D: -
V: TRBV9
size: -
J: TRBJ2-2
CDR3: CASSPVEGGELFF
DNA: TGTGCCAGCAGCCCGGTAGAAGGCGGGGAGCTGTTTTTT

D: -
V: TRBV28
size: -
J: TRBJ1-2
CDR3: CASSFIQGTNYGYTF
DNA: TGTGCCAGCAGTTTTATCCAGGGGACCAACTATGGCTACACCTTC

D: -
V: TRBV4-2
size: -
J: TRBJ2-3
CDR3: CASSQGLPDTQYF
DNA: TGTGCCAGCAGCCAAGGACTTCCAGATACGCAGTATTTT

D: TRBD1
V: TRBV9
size: -
J: TRBJ1-1
CDR3: CASSPQGTGWNTEAFF
DNA: TGTGCCAGCAGCCCTCAGGGGACAGGGTGGAACACTGAAGCTTTCTTT

D: TRBD2
V: TRBV7-8
size: -
J: TRBJ2-7
CDR3: CASSSLAGTYEQYF
DNA: TGTGCCAGCAGCTCCTTAGCGGGGACCTACGAGCAGTACTTC

D: TRBD1
V: TRBV6-5
size: -
J: TRBJ1-5
CDR3: CASRTGEGPQHF
DNA: TGTGCCAGCAGGACAGGGGAAGGGCCCCAGCATTTT

D: TRBD1
V: TRBV29-1
size: -
J: TRBJ1-5
CDR3: CSVSTGVDQPQHF
DNA: TGCAGCGTTTCCACAGGGGTAGATCAGCCCCAGCATTTT

D: -
V: TRBV10-2
size: -
J: TRBJ1-1
CDR3: CASSQGMNTEAFF
DNA: TGCGCCAGCAGTCAAGGAATGAACACTGAAGCTTTCTTT

D: TRBD1
V: TRBV3-1/TRBV3-2
size: -
J: TRBJ1-3
CDR3: CASSRTGDRGNTIYF
DNA: TGTGCCAGCAGCCGAACGGGGGACAGAGGAAACACCATATATTTT

D: -
V: TRBV28
size: -
J: TRBJ2-1
CDR3: CASSLESSFNEQFF
DNA: TGTGCCAGCAGTTTAGAGTCCAGTTTCAATGAGCAGTTCTTC

D: -
V: TRBV5-4
size: -
J: TRBJ1-3
CDR3: CASSTDRLSSGNTIYF
DNA: TGTGCCAGCAGCACAGACCGACTGAGCTCTGGAAACACCATATATTTT

D: TRBD1
V: TRBV9
size: once
J: TRBJ2-7
CDR3: CASSARGLWTSYEQYF
DNA: TGTGCCAGCAGCGCCAGGGGGCTTTGGACGTCCTACGAGCAGTACTTC

D: TRBD1
V: TRBV27
size: few
J: TRBJ2-7
CDR3: CASSRGQGISYEQYF
DNA: TGTGCCAGCAGCCGGGGACAGGGAATATCCTACGAGCAGTACTTC

D: -
V: TRBV21-1
size: -
J: TRBJ1-5
CDR3: CAKRGYSNQPQHF
DNA: TGTGCCAAACGGGGATATAGCAATCAGCCCCAGCATTTT

D: -
V: TRBV6-4
size: -
J: TRBJ2-1
CDR3: CASSERQGPYNEQFF
DNA: TGTGCCAGCAGTGAACGGCAGGGGCCCTACAATGAGCAGTTCTTC

D: -
V: TRBV4-2
size: -
J: TRBJ1-1
CDR3: CASSPRPGNTEAFF
DNA: TGTGCCAGCAGCCCACGACCCGGTAACACTGAAGCTTTCTTT

D: TRBD2
V: TRBV29-1
size: -
J: TRBJ2-1
CDR3: CSVGWTSGGDNEQFF
DNA: TGCAGCGTTGGCTGGACTAGCGGGGGGGACAATGAGCAGTTCTTC

D: TRBD1
V: TRBV25-1
size: -
J: TRBJ1-6
CDR3: CASTGGSYNSPLHF
DNA: TGTGCCAGCACAGGGGGCTCCTATAATTCACCCCTCCACTTT

D: -
V: TRBV18
size: once
J: TRBJ1-5
CDR3: CASSPGGAGGQPQHF
DNA: TGTGCCAGCTCACCAGGGGGGGCAGGCGGTCAGCCCCAGCATTTT

D: TRBD2
V: TRBV6-4
size: once
J: TRBJ2-1
CDR3: CASSPSGGAGEQFF
DNA: TGTGCCAGCAGCCCTAGCGGGGGGGCAGGAGAGCAGTTCTTC

D: -
V: TRBV7-2
size: -
J: TRBJ1-6
CDR3: CASSLRQDSPLHF
DNA: TGTGCCAGCAGCCTACGACAGGATTCACCCCTCCACTTT

D: -
V: TRBV7-9
size: few
J: TRBJ2-3
CDR3: CASSTVGTSASTDTQYF
DNA: TGTGCCAGCAGCACCGTGGGGACAAGTGCTAGCACAGATACGCAGTATTTT

D: TRBD2
V: TRBV6-5
size: -
J: TRBJ2-1
CDR3: CASSLGLSGNEQFF
DNA: TGTGCCAGCAGTTTGGGACTAAGTGGCAATGAGCAGTTCTTC

D: -
V: TRBV3-1/TRBV3-2
size: few
J: TRBJ1-3
CDR3: CASSQIDQGTIYF
DNA: TGTGCCAGCAGCCAAATCGATCAGGGCACCATATATTTT

D: -
V: TRBV7-8
size: few
J: TRBJ2-2
CDR3: CASSFKSTGELFF
DNA: TGTGCCAGCAGCTTTAAGTCCACCGGGGAGCTGTTTTTT

D: TRBD2
V: TRBV5-1
size: -
J: TRBJ2-7
CDR3: CASSPLGGGLYEQYF
DNA: TGCGCCAGCAGCCCCCTCGGCGGGGGGTTGTACGAGCAGTACTTC

D: TRBD1
V: TRBV10-3
size: -
J: TRBJ1-1
CDR3: CAISGDSTEAFF
DNA: TGTGCCATCAGTGGGGACAGCACTGAAGCTTTCTTT

D: TRBD1
V: TRBV12-3/TRBV12-4
size: few
J: TRBJ2-3
CDR3: CASSYRGDTQYF
DNA: TGTGCCAGCAGTTACAGGGGAGATACGCAGTATTTT

D: -
V: TRBV14
size: -
J: TRBJ2-2
CDR3: CASSQNVNTGELFF
DNA: TGTGCCAGCAGCCAAAACGTGAACACCGGGGAGCTGTTTTTT

D: -
V: TRBV6-4
size: -
J: TRBJ2-1
CDR3: CASSLDFYNEQFF
DNA: TGTGCCAGCAGTCTGGACTTCTACAATGAGCAGTTCTTC